The present T cell receptor beta chain was sequenced within a study of early T cells in non-severe SARS-CoV-2 infection. Study as a whole: Sequencing was performed on bulk RNA from unsorted whole blood, leaving chains unpaired.

Germline-derived CDR1 and CDR2 are SGHDT and YYEEEE. CDR3 length equals 12 residues. Trimming removed 4 bases from V and 5 bases from J, with 9 bases in between. Unique molecular identifier tags were affixed to discrete cDNA molecules. TCRdb passed the 5' RACE reads through MiXCR, listing each CDR3 protein once. The sample includes some 54,000 distinct CDR3 sequences, 10% of them seen just once. Study-wide findings and caveats: Private and CD4 specificities were missed by VDJdb matching, skewed to anti-spike CD8.

This clonotype was recorded at least ten times. What it binds is not known. The sample comprised whole blood. This chain connects TRBV5-6 to TRBJ1-1; D remains ambiguous. This receptor was taken from an adult who was a healthcare worker with PCR-confirmed SARS-CoV-2 infection or an uninfected control (not recorded which). The CDR3 here is CASSRRITEAFF. The CDR3 nucleotides are TGTGCCAGCAGCCGGAGGATAACTGAAGCTTTCTTT. The variable domain in full, with the rest retrieved from reference TRBV5-6 and TRBJ1-1, is DAGVTQSPTHLIKTRGQQVTLRCSPKSGHDTVSWYQQALGQGPQFIFQYYEEEERQRGNFPDRFSGHQFPNYSSELNVNALLLGDSALYLCASSRRITEAFFGQGTRLTVV.